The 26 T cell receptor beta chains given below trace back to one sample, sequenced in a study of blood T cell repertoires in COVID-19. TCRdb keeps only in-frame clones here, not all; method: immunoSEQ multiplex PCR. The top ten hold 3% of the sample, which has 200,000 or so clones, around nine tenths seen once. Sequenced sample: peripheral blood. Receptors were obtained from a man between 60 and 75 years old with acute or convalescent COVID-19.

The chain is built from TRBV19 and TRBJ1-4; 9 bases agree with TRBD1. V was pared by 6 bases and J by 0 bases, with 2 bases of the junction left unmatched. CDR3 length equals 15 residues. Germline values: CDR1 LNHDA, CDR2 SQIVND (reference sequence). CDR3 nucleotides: TGTGCCAGTAGGGACAGGGGAACAACTAATGAAAAACTGTTTTTT. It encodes CASRDRGTTNEKLFF.

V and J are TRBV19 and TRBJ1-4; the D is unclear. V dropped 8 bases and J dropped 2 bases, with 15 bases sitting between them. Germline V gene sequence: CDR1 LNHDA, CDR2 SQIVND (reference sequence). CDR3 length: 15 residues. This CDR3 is CASSHPGLTNEKLFF. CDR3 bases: TGTGCCAGTTCCCACCCCGGTCTTACTAATGAAAAACTGTTTTTT.

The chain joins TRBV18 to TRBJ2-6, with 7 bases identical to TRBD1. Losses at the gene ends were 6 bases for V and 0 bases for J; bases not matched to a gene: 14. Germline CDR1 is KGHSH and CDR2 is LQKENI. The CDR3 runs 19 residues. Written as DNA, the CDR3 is TGTGCCAGCTCCGCGCTACAGGGGCCGCCTCACTCTGGGGCCAACGTCCTGACTTTC. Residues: CASSALQGPPHSGANVLTF.

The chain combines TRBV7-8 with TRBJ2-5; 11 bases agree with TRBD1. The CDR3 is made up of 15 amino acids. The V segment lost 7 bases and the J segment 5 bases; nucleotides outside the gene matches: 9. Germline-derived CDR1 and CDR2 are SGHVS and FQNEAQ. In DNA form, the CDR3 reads TGTGCCAGCATCGAAGGACAGGGGGCAGGGGAGACCCAGTACTTC. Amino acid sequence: CASIEGQGAGETQYF.

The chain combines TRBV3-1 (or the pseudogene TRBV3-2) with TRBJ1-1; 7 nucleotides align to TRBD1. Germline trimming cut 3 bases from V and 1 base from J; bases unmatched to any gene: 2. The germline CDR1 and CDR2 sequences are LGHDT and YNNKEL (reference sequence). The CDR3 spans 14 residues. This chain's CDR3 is CASSQGQTNTEAFF. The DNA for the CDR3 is TGTGCCAGCAGCCAGGGACAGACGAACACTGAAGCTTTCTTT.

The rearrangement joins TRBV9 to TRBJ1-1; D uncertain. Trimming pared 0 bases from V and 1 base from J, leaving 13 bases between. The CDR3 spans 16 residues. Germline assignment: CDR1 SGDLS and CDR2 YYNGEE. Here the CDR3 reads CASSVGLPTRNTEAFF. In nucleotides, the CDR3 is TGTGCCAGCAGCGTAGGTCTTCCAACAAGGAACACTGAAGCTTTCTTT.

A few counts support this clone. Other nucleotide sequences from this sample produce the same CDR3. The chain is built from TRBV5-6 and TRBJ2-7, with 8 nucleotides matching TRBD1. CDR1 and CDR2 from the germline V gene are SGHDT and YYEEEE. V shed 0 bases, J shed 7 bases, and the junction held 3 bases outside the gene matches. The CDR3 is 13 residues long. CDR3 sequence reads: CASSLGTGREQYF. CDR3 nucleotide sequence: TGTGCCAGCAGCTTGGGGACAGGGAGGGAGCAGTACTTC.

CDR3 protein: CASSLAYDPRRGGLTGYTF. Here the CDR3 DNA reads TGCGCCAGCAGCTTGGCCTATGACCCTAGAAGAGGGGGCTTAACAGGCTACACCTTC. This rearrangement joins TRBV5-1 to TRBJ1-2; 7 bases align to TRBD1. The germline CDR1 and CDR2 sequences are SGHRS and YFSETQ. V gave up 0 bases and J gave up 8 bases; unmatched junction bases: 22. CDR3 size: 19 residues. The full variable domain, its missing parts supplied by reference TRBV5-1 and TRBJ1-2, is KAGVTQTPRYLIKTRGQQVTLSCSPISGHRSVSWYQQTPGQGLQFLFEYFSETQRNKGNFPGRFSGRQFSNSRSEMNVSTLELGDSALYLCASSLAYDPRRGGLTGYTFGSGTRLTVV.

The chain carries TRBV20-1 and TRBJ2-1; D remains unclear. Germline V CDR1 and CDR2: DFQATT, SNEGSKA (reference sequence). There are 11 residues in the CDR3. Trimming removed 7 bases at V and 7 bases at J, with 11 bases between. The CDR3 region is CSGSSRNEQFF. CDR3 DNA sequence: TGCAGTGGGAGTAGTAGGAATGAGCAGTTCTTC.

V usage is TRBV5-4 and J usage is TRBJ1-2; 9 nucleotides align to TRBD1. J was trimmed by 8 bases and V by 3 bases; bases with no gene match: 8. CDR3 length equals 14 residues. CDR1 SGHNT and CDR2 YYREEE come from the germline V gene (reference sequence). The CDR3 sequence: CASSWDRAGSGYTF. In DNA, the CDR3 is TGTGCCAGCAGCTGGGACAGGGCGGGGAGCGGCTACACCTTC.

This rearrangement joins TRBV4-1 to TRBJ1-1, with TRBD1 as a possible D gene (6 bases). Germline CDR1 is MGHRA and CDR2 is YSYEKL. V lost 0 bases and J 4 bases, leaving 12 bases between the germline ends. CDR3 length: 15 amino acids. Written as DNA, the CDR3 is TGCGCCAGCAGCCAAGATGGGGGACATCTCACTGAAGCTTTCTTT. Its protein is CASSQDGGHLTEAFF.

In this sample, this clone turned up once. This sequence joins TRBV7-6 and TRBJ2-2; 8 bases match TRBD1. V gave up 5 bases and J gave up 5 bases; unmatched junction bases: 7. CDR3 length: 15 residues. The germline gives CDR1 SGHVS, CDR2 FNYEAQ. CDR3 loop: CASSPRTGLTGELFF. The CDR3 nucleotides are TGTGCCAGCAGCCCGCGGACAGGGCTTACCGGGGAGCTGTTTTTT.

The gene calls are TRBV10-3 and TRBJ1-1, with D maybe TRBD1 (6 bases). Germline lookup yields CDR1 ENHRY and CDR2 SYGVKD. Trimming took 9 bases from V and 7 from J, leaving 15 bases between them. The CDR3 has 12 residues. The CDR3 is CAIAQGQGEAFF. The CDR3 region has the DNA TGTGCCATAGCTCAGGGGCAAGGTGAAGCTTTCTTT.

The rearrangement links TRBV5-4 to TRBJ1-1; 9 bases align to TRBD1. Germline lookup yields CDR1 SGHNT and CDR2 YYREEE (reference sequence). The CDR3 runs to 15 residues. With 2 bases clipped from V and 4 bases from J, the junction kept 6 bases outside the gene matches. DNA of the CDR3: TGTGCCAGCAGCTTCGGACAGGGGAGAATCACTGAAGCTTTCTTT. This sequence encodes CASSFGQGRITEAFF.

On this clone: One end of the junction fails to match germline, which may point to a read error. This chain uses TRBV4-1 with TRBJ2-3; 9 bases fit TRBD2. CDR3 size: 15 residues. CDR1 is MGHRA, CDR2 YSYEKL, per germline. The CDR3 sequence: CASSQGRNLLAGRNF. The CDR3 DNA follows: TGCGCCAGCAGCCAAGGGCGGAACCTGCTAGCGGGGCGGAATTTT.

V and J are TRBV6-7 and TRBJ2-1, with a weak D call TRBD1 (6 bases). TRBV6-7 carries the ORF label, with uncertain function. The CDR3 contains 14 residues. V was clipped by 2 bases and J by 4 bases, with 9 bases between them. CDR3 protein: CASSYGTNYNEQFF. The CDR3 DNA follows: TGTGCCAGCAGTTACGGGACAAATTACAATGAGCAGTTCTTC.

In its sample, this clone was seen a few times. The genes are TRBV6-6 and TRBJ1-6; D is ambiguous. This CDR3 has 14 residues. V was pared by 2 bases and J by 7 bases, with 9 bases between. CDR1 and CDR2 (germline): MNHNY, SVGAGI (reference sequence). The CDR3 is CASSYNGFNSPLHF. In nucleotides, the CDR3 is TGTGCCAGCAGTTACAACGGGTTCAATTCACCCCTCCACTTT.

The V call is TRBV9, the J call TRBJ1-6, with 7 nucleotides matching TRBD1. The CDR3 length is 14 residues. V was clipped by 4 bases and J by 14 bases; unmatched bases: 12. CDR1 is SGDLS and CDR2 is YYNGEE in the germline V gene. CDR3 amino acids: CASSSATGRRTLHF. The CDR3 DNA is TGTGCCAGCAGCTCCGCGACAGGGAGAAGGACCCTCCACTTT.

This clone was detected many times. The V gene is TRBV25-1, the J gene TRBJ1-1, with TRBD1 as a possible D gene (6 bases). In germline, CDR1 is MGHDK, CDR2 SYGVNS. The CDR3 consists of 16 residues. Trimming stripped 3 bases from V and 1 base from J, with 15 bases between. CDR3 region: CASSELGGGGNTEAFF. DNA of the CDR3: TGTGCCAGCAGTGAGCTGGGAGGGGGAGGGAACACTGAAGCTTTCTTT.

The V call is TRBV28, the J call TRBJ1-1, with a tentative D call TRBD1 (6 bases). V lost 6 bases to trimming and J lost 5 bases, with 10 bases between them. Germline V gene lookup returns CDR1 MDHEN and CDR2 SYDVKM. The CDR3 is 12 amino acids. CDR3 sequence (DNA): TGTGCCAGCAGGGGGGCAGGGACTGAAGCTTTCTTT. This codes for CASRGAGTEAFF.

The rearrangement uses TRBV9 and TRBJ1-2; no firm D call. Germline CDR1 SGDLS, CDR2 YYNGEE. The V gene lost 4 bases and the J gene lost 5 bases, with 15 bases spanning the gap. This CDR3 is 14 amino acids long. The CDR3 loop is CASSTSGTRYGYTF. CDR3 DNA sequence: TGTGCCAGCAGCACCTCAGGCACTAGATATGGCTACACCTTC.

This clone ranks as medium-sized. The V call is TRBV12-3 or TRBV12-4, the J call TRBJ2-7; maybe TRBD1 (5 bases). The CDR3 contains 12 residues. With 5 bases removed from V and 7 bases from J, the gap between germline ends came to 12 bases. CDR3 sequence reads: CASSLGRREQYF. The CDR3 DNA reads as TGTGCCAGCAGTCTGGGGCGCCGAGAGCAGTACTTC.

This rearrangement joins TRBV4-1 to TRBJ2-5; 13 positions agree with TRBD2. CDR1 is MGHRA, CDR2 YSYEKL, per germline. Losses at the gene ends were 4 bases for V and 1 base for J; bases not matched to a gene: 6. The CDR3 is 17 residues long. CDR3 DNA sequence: TGCGCCAGCAGCCCCCGACTAGCGGGGGGCCTCCAAGAGACCCAGTACTTC. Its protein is CASSPRLAGGLQETQYF.

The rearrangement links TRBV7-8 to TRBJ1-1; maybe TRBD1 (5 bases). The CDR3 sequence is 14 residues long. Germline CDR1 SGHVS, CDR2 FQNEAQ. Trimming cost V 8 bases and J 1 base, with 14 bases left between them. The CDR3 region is CASGQGAANTEAFF. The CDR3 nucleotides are TGTGCCAGCGGCCAAGGGGCAGCGAACACTGAAGCTTTCTTT.

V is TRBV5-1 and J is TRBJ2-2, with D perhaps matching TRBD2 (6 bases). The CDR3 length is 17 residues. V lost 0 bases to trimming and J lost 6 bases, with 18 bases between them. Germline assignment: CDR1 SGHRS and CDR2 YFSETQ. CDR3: CASSLAGSDGGAGELFF. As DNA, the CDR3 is TGCGCCAGCAGCTTGGCCGGCTCCGACGGAGGGGCCGGGGAGCTGTTTTTT.

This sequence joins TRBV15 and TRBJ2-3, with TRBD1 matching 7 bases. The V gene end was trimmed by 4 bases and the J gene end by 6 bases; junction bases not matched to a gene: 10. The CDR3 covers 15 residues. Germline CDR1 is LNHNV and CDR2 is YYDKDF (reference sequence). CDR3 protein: CATSKPRQGRDTQYF. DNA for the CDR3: TGTGCCACCAGCAAACCTCGACAGGGAAGGGATACGCAGTATTTT.